This T cell receptor (beta chain) emerged from a study of control samples from healthy donors and cancer patients. Assay: immunoSEQ multiplex PCR; the TCRdb copy retains only in-frame clones and omits some. The table includes about 170,000 clones, approximately 90% detected once. The CDR3 is 15 residues long. Trimming stripped 4 bases from V and 4 bases from J, with 17 bases between. Germline CDR1 and CDR2: SGHRS and YFSETQ. Input material: blood. This receptor was obtained from a man under 40 in good health. This sequence joins TRBV5-1 and TRBJ1-1; possibly TRBD1 for D (6 bases). CDR3 sequence (DNA): TGCGCCAGCAGCGTAAATACAGGGTCTATCACTGAAGCTTTCTTT. It translates to CASSVNTGSITEAFF.